Below are 32 T cell receptor beta chains sequenced from a single sample in a study of shared clonotypes between healthy human individuals. Only in-frame clones appear in the TCRdb table, and some are missing; sequencing was by immunoSEQ multiplex PCR. The sample holds over a million clones, nearly 99% seen once. Sequenced input: naive CD4+ T cells sorted from blood. This sample's subset: CD45RA+ positively selected. All receptors come from a man in his thirties or forties in good health.

This clone was counted once. V gene TRBV27 combines with J gene TRBJ2-3, with 8 positions matching TRBD2. Trimming cost V 7 bases and J 6 bases; bases outside gene matches: 6. The CDR3 runs 13 residues. Germline-derived CDR1 and CDR2 are MNHEY and SMNVEV (reference sequence). In DNA form, the CDR3 reads TGTGCCAGCATCCCTGGCGGGGGGGATACGCAGTATTTT. Residues: CASIPGGGDTQYF.

The genes are TRBV6-4 and TRBJ2-3; 8 bases are shared with TRBD2. After removal of 0 bases from V and 8 bases from J, the junction contained 7 bases not matched to a gene. CDR1 is MRHNA, CDR2 SNTAGT, per germline. The CDR3 has 15 amino acids. This CDR3 is CASSDSPSGYSTQYF. In DNA, the CDR3 is TGTGCCAGCAGTGACTCTCCTAGCGGGTATAGTACGCAGTATTTT.

This chain uses TRBV14 with TRBJ2-1; D is perhaps TRBD2 (6 bases). Germline V gene sequence: CDR1 SGHDN, CDR2 FVKESK. V lost 0 bases to trimming and J lost 12 bases, with 18 bases between them. The CDR3 consists of 15 residues. CDR3 in amino acids: CASSQDSTSLRRQFF. The CDR3 region has the DNA TGTGCCAGCAGCCAAGATAGCACTAGCCTCAGGAGGCAGTTCTTC.

The rearrangement uses TRBV7-9 and TRBJ2-7; TRBD2 aligns across 8 bases. The CDR3 contains 15 residues. The V gene's germline CDR1 is SEHNR and CDR2 FQNEAQ (reference sequence). V shed 5 bases and J 0 bases; nucleotides not matched to a gene: 6. As DNA, the CDR3 is TGTGCCAGCAGCCAAACTAGCGGCGTCTCCTACGAGCAGTACTTC. Translating gives CASSQTSGVSYEQYF.

The chain is built from TRBV30 and TRBJ1-1; TRBD1 might be the D (6 bases). Looked up from germline, CDR1 is GTSNPN and CDR2 is SVGIG (reference sequence). The length of the CDR3 is 12 residues. CDR3 residues: CAGGQPNTEAFF. CDR3 coding DNA: TGTGCAGGCGGACAGCCGAACACTGAAGCTTTCTTT.

V is TRBV7-2 and J is TRBJ1-2; no clear D. Trimming removed 7 bases at V and 0 bases at J, with 12 bases between. From germline, CDR1 is SGHTA and CDR2 FQGNSA. CDR3 length: 14 amino acids. The CDR3 DNA reads as TGTGCCAGCAACTTGGGAGGATCTAACTATGGCTACACCTTC. Translated: CASNLGGSNYGYTF.

The chain couples TRBV29-1 to TRBJ2-7; 8 nucleotides match TRBD2. The CDR3 covers 16 residues. Trimming removed 2 bases from V and 4 bases from J; junction bases left unmatched: 13. The germline V gene has CDR1 SQVTM and CDR2 ANQGSEA. The CDR3 bases are TGCAGCGTTGAATACGATAATCTATCGGGAGGGTACGAGCAGTACTTC. It codes for CSVEYDNLSGGYEQYF.

The rearrangement joins TRBV5-4 to TRBJ1-4; a weak D match, TRBD1 (5 bases). The CDR3 has 15 residues. V gave up 4 bases and J gave up 3 bases, with 13 bases separating them. In germline, CDR1 is SGHNT, CDR2 YYREEE (reference sequence). The CDR3 loop reads CASSGRGIANEKLFF. The DNA of the CDR3 is TGTGCCAGCAGCGGCCGGGGGATCGCTAATGAAAAACTGTTTTTT.

The chain links TRBV19 to TRBJ1-5; D gene unclear. V was shortened by 5 bases and J by 7 bases, with 9 bases between the two germline ends. Looked up from germline, CDR1 is LNHDA and CDR2 is SQIVND (reference sequence). The CDR3 consists of 12 residues. DNA for the CDR3: TGTGCCAGTAGTTGGGGATTCCAGCCCCAGCATTTT. It specifies CASSWGFQPQHF.

The chain combines TRBV15 with TRBJ2-7; 12 bases line up with TRBD2. V was pared by 8 bases and J by 6 bases, with 5 bases of the junction left unmatched. CDR1 is LNHNV and CDR2 is YYDKDF in the germline V gene (reference sequence). The CDR3 consists of 13 residues. The DNA of the CDR3 is TGTGCCACCGCCGGGACTAGCGGGCGCGAGCAGTACTTC. Residues: CATAGTSGREQYF.

The CDR3 DNA is TGTGCCAGCGGAGTTCAGGGAGGAGAGACCCAGTACTTC. Translating it yields CASGVQGGETQYF. The chain couples TRBV14 to TRBJ2-5; weak D call: TRBD2 (6 bases). The CDR3 runs to 13 residues. V lost 8 bases and J 4 bases, leaving 14 bases between the germline ends. In germline, CDR1 is SGHDN, CDR2 FVKESK.

CDR3 sequence: CASSFGGPNYGYTF. The CDR3 DNA reads as TGTGCCAGCAGCTTTGGCGGACCGAACTATGGCTACACCTTC. The genes are TRBV5-6 and TRBJ1-2; D remains ambiguous. The V and J ends lost 2 bases and 2 bases respectively, with 10 bases between them. The CDR3 is made up of 14 amino acids. Germline CDR1 reads SGHDT; CDR2 reads YYEEEE.

The J gene is TRBJ2-7, the V gene TRBV6-1; either TRBD1 or TRBD2 may supply D (5 bases each). This CDR3 is 14 amino acids long. V was clipped by 1 base and J by 6 bases, with 13 bases between them. Germline V CDR1 and CDR2: MNHNS, SASEGT. The CDR3 DNA reads TGTGCCAGCAGTGAAGAGGGACGCATTGGCGAGCAGTACTTC. Its translation is CASSEEGRIGEQYF.

In its sample, this clone was seen once. V and J are TRBV10-3 and TRBJ2-7; TRBD1 aligns across 9 bases. V trimming: 4 bases; J trimming: 5 bases; junction bases outside the gene matches: 9. The CDR3 has 15 amino acids. Germline V gene sequence: CDR1 ENHRY, CDR2 SYGVKD. CDR3 region: CAISGRTGDKNEQYF. The CDR3 DNA reads TGTGCCATCAGTGGACGGACAGGGGACAAGAACGAGCAGTACTTC.

V and J are TRBV18 and TRBJ2-2; D not resolved. Germline-derived CDR1 and CDR2 are KGHSH and LQKENI. Trimming took 0 bases from V and 5 from J, leaving 16 bases between them. This CDR3 region has 17 residues. The CDR3 loop reads CASSPPKETGRTGELFF. For the CDR3, the DNA is TGTGCCAGCTCACCACCGAAGGAGACCGGTAGGACCGGGGAGCTGTTTTTT.

The chain couples TRBV25-1 to TRBJ2-7; TRBD1 or TRBD2 may be the D gene (5 bases each). Looked up from germline, CDR1 is MGHDK and CDR2 is SYGVNS. Trimming stripped 3 bases from V and 0 bases from J, with 9 bases between. This CDR3 spans 14 amino acids. The CDR3 sequence: CASSEAGSSYEQYF. As DNA, the CDR3 is TGTGCCAGCAGTGAGGCAGGGAGCTCCTACGAGCAGTACTTC.

The chain combines TRBV28 with TRBJ2-1; 11 bases agree with TRBD2. Germline V lookup: CDR1 MDHEN, CDR2 SYDVKM. V trimming: 3 bases; J trimming: 1 base; junction bases outside the gene matches: 2. This CDR3 is 16 amino acids long. CDR3 bases: TGTGCCAGCAGTTTGGCTAGCGGGGGGTCCTACAATGAGCAGTTCTTC. Translating gives CASSLASGGSYNEQFF.

The chain carries TRBV7-6 and TRBJ2-2, with a tentative D call TRBD2 (5 bases). This CDR3 spans 14 amino acids. V was pared by 6 bases and J by 1 base, with 9 bases between. Looked up from germline, CDR1 is SGHVS and CDR2 is FNYEAQ. CDR3 residues: CASRGDLNTGELFF. The DNA for the CDR3 is TGTGCCAGCAGGGGAGACTTGAACACCGGGGAGCTGTTTTTT.

This sequence joins TRBV6-5 and TRBJ2-2; 8 nucleotides match TRBD1. Trimming at V came to 6 bases and at J to 5 bases, leaving 8 bases not matched to a gene. Germline V gene lookup returns CDR1 MNHEY and CDR2 SVGAGI. The CDR3 contains 15 residues. This CDR3 is CASSQGQGKTGELFF. CDR3 bases: TGTGCCAGCAGCCAAGGACAGGGAAAAACCGGGGAGCTGTTTTTT.

The chain is built from TRBV5-6 and TRBJ2-5, with D possibly TRBD1 on 5 matching bases. From germline, CDR1 is SGHDT and CDR2 YYEEEE. This CDR3 is 14 amino acids long. V was clipped by 1 base and J by 7 bases, with 14 bases between them. CDR3 in DNA: TGTGCCAGCAGCTTGAAACAGGATAAGGGGACCCAGTACTTC. The encoded protein is CASSLKQDKGTQYF.

V is TRBV5-4 and J is TRBJ2-3, with D possibly called TRBD1 or TRBD2 (5 bases each). This CDR3 is built from 13 residues. The ends were cut back, 4 bases at V and 5 bases at J, with 11 bases in the middle. Germline V gives CDR1 SGHNT, CDR2 YYREEE (reference sequence). The CDR3 reads CASSPGSEDTQYF. CDR3 bases: TGTGCCAGCAGCCCAGGGAGCGAAGATACGCAGTATTTT.

In this sample, this clone turned up once. This chain joins TRBV7-8 and TRBJ2-1; 9 positions agree with TRBD1. This CDR3 has 21 amino acids. The germline gives CDR1 SGHVS, CDR2 FQNEAQ. V trimming: 6 bases; J trimming: 0 bases; junction bases outside the gene matches: 21. CDR3 in DNA: TGTGCCAGCAGTCACTATCCCCGGACAGGGGTTGGAAGCGGCTCCTACAATGAGCAGTTCTTC. This encodes CASSHYPRTGVGSGSYNEQFF.

This clone was detected once. The V call is TRBV11-3, the J call TRBJ2-5; unclear D gene. Germline CDR1 is SGHNT and CDR2 is YENEEA. The V gene lost 1 base and the J gene lost 5 bases, with 14 bases spanning the gap. CDR3 size: 15 residues. For the CDR3, the DNA is TGTGCCAGCAGCTTAGGTCGGACGGGTCAGGAGACCCAGTACTTC. Amino acids: CASSLGRTGQETQYF.

The V and J genes are TRBV19 and TRBJ2-5; the match to TRBD2 covers 13 bases. CDR1 is LNHDA and CDR2 is SQIVND in the germline V gene (reference sequence). The CDR3 sequence is 18 residues long. Trimming removed 3 bases from V and 0 bases from J; junction bases left unmatched: 7. CDR3 protein: CASSIGGLAGVNQETQYF. The CDR3 bases are TGTGCCAGTAGTATTGGTGGACTAGCGGGAGTTAACCAAGAGACCCAGTACTTC.

This chain connects TRBV6-5 to TRBJ2-1, with a tentative D call TRBD2 (6 bases). Trimming took off 2 bases at V and 5 bases at J, with 16 bases between the two ends. Germline lookup yields CDR1 MNHEY and CDR2 SVGAGI. The CDR3 is 16 amino acids. CDR3 sequence reads: CASSYVGLGGNNEQFF. CDR3 in DNA: TGTGCCAGCAGTTACGTTGGATTAGGAGGGAACAATGAGCAGTTCTTC.

This clone occurred a few times. The V gene is TRBV9, the J gene TRBJ2-3; D remains ambiguous. CDR3 length equals 12 residues. Germline-derived CDR1 and CDR2 are SGDLS and YYNGEE. V lost 2 bases, J lost 2 bases, and 3 bases lay in between. For the CDR3, the DNA is TGTGCCAGCAGCGTTACCACAGATACGCAGTATTTT. Its protein product is CASSVTTDTQYF. Full variable domain (rest looked up from reference TRBV9 and TRBJ2-3): DSGVTQTPKHLITATGQRVTLRCSPRSGDLSVYWYQQSLDQGLQFLIQYYNGEERAKGNILERFSAQQFPDLHSELNLSSLELGDSALYFCASSVTTDTQYFGPGTRLTVL.

The chain has TRBV18 and TRBJ1-4; tentatively, D is TRBD1 (5 bases). Per the germline V gene, CDR1 is KGHSH and CDR2 is LQKENI. The CDR3 is made up of 16 amino acids. The V gene lost 1 base and the J gene lost 4 bases, with 13 bases spanning the gap. The CDR3 spells CASSPQGYGYNEKLFF. The CDR3 bases are TGTGCCAGCTCACCACAGGGGTATGGTTATAATGAAAAACTGTTTTTT.

CDR3 in amino acids: CASTKQGSGNEQFF. CDR3 bases: TGTGCCAGCACCAAACAGGGTAGCGGTAATGAGCAGTTCTTC. The chain combines TRBV9 with TRBJ2-1; perhaps D is TRBD1 or TRBD2 (6 bases each). Per the germline V gene, CDR1 is SGDLS and CDR2 is YYNGEE. There are 14 residues in the CDR3. Deletions cut 6 bases from V and 7 bases from J, with 17 bases between. The whole variable domain, filled in from reference TRBV9 and TRBJ2-1, reads DSGVTQTPKHLITATGQRVTLRCSPRSGDLSVYWYQQSLDQGLQFLIQYYNGEERAKGNILERFSAQQFPDLHSELNLSSLELGDSALYFCASTKQGSGNEQFFGPGTRLTVL.

The gene calls are TRBV10-3 and TRBJ1-5; the D gene is possibly TRBD1 (6 bases). Trimming removed 6 bases at V and 0 bases at J, with 12 bases between. The CDR3 runs 15 residues. Germline values: CDR1 ENHRY, CDR2 SYGVKD. CDR3 DNA sequence: TGTGCCATCAGGAACAGGGTGGATAGCAATCAGCCCCAGCATTTT. As protein: CAIRNRVDSNQPQHF.

The rearrangement uses TRBV23-1 and TRBJ2-2; a possible D gene is TRBD1 (6 bases). TRBV23-1 carries the ORF label, with uncertain function. Deletions cut 0 bases from V and 0 bases from J, with 17 bases between. This CDR3 region has 19 residues. The CDR3 region is CASSQSGGQGTPNTGELFF. As DNA, the CDR3 is TGCGCCAGCAGTCAATCTGGGGGTCAGGGGACACCGAACACCGGGGAGCTGTTTTTT.

The chain recombines TRBV11-2 with TRBJ2-3; 10 bases are a match to TRBD2. The CDR3 loop spans 17 amino acids. The junction had 9 bases not matched to a gene; V was cut back by 4 bases and J by 2 bases. In germline, CDR1 is SGHAT, CDR2 FQNNGV. The DNA of the CDR3 is TGTGCCAGCAGCTACGGACTAGCGGAGATTTTCACAGATACGCAGTATTTT. As protein: CASSYGLAEIFTDTQYF.

The CDR3 reads CASSLVREGEPQHF. The CDR3 DNA sequence: TGTGCCAGCAGCTTGGTGAGGGAAGGCGAGCCCCAGCATTTT. The chain links TRBV5-4 to TRBJ1-5; D is uncertain. From germline, CDR1 is SGHNT and CDR2 YYREEE (reference sequence). Trimming cost V 0 bases and J 8 bases, with 12 bases left between them. This CDR3 comprises 14 residues.